This passage covers 14 T cell receptor beta chains from one sample sequenced in a study of T cells in Graves' hyperthyroidism and ophthalmopathy. The CDR3 regions of TCR beta were amplified from RNA transcripts. An initial round of RT-PCR targeting the TCR CDR3 relied on the HTBI primer set. TCRdb reanalysed the multiplex PCR reads using MiXCR and keeps one entry per CDR3 protein. This sample carries more than 650,000 distinct CDR3 sequences, 13% to 15% of them seen once, and the ten largest clones take approximately 10%. The sample was blood. These receptors were collected from a woman in her late teens or twenties with Graves' hyperthyroidism.

This clonotype showed up many times. This sequence joins TRBV3-1 and TRBJ1-5; D uncertain. The ends were cut back, 0 bases at V and 0 bases at J, with 12 bases in the middle. The CDR3 contains 17 residues. Germline lookup yields CDR1 LGHDT and CDR2 YNNKEL (reference sequence). The CDR3 sequence: CASSQDLAGTSNQPQHF. The CDR3 DNA follows: TGTGCCAGCAGCCAAGATCTGGCAGGAACTAGCAATCAGCCCCAGCATTTT.

In nucleotides, the CDR3 is TGTGCCACCGTAGCGGGAACCTACAATGAGCAGTTCTTC. This translates into CATVAGTYNEQFF. V and J are TRBV10-3 and TRBJ2-1; 8 bases line up with TRBD2. Germline CDR1 and CDR2: ENHRY and SYGVKD. The CDR3 covers 13 residues. Trimming at V came to 10 bases and at J to 2 bases, leaving 4 bases not matched to a gene.

In this sample, this clonotype turned up many times. The J gene is TRBJ2-1, the V gene TRBV11-3; 11 bases match TRBD2. Germline V lookup: CDR1 SGHNT, CDR2 YENEEA. J was trimmed by 6 bases and V by 6 bases; bases with no gene match: 4. CDR3 length: 14 residues. The DNA of the CDR3 is TGTGCCAGCAGTGGACTAGCGGGCGTCAATGAGCAGTTCTTC. Its translation is CASSGLAGVNEQFF.

The genes are TRBV5-1 and TRBJ2-7, with 10 bases aligning to TRBD1. The junction had 6 bases not matched to a gene; V was cut back by 4 bases and J by 2 bases. The V gene's germline CDR1 is SGHRS and CDR2 YFSETQ. The CDR3 has 15 amino acids. The CDR3 sequence: CASSHDRGPPYEQYF. The CDR3 region has the DNA TGCGCCAGCAGCCATGACAGGGGGCCACCCTACGAGCAGTACTTC.

The chain combines TRBV20-1 with TRBJ2-3; D perhaps matches TRBD2 (6 bases). This CDR3 contains 15 residues. Germline CDR1 and CDR2: DFQATT and SNEGSKA (reference sequence). Trimming took off 4 bases at V and 3 bases at J, with 17 bases between the two ends. CDR3 bases: TGCAGTGCTACGAAAGGAGGGGTGAGAACAGATACGCAGTATTTT. Amino acid sequence: CSATKGGVRTDTQYF.

This clonotype turned up a few times. The rearrangement uses TRBV13 and TRBJ2-7; TRBD2 agrees at 7 bases. The CDR3 has 14 amino acids. Germline CDR1 PRHDT, CDR2 FYEKMQ (reference sequence). V was pared by 5 bases and J by 3 bases, with 7 bases of the junction left unmatched. The CDR3 reads CASSLLARGYEQYF. The CDR3 DNA follows: TGTGCCAGCAGCCTACTAGCGAGAGGCTACGAGCAGTACTTC.

This clonotype was seen ten or more times. V and J are TRBV2 and TRBJ2-1; D call uncertain. Deletions cut 8 bases from V and 6 bases from J, with 8 bases between. Looked up from germline, CDR1 is SNHLY and CDR2 is FYNNEI. The CDR3 consists of 11 residues. The CDR3 sequence is CASHGSNEQFF. Written as DNA, the CDR3 is TGTGCCAGCCATGGCTCCAATGAGCAGTTCTTC.

This clonotype was counted at least ten times. CDR3 nucleotides: TGTGCCAGCAGTGATGGACGCGACTACGAGCAGTACTTC. Its protein is CASSDGRDYEQYF. The chain recombines TRBV6-1 with TRBJ2-7; D remains ambiguous. Looked up from germline, CDR1 is MNHNS and CDR2 is SASEGT. This CDR3 region has 13 residues. V was trimmed by 3 bases and J by 3 bases, leaving 9 bases between them.

This clonotype was counted at least ten times. J is TRBJ1-1 and V is TRBV28; tentative D call: TRBD1 (6 bases). The CDR3 has 16 amino acids. The V end lost 8 bases, the J end lost 8 bases, and 27 bases lay between the germline ends. The germline V gene has CDR1 MDHEN and CDR2 SYDVKM. The CDR3 reads CASLASGAVRQSEAFF. As DNA, the CDR3 is TGTGCCAGCCTGGCTTCAGGGGCCGTTAGGCAATCCGAAGCTTTCTTT.

Details on this clonotype: A much larger clone is a single base away; this may be a read error. The chain recombines TRBV11-1 with TRBJ2-1; 11 bases line up with TRBD2. The DNA matches TRBJ2-7 better at its end, which makes the J call doubtful. Per germline, CDR1 SGHAT and CDR2 FQDESV (reference sequence). This CDR3 has 18 amino acids. In nucleotides, the CDR3 is TGTGCCAGCAGCGCCCTAGCGGGAGGCTATTATTCCTACAATGAGCAGTACTTC. Amino acid sequence: CASSALAGGYYSYNEQYF.

The chain employs TRBV24-1 and TRBJ1-1; 8 nucleotides match TRBD1. The CDR3 totals 14 residues. After removal of 7 bases from V and 1 base from J, the junction contained 4 bases not matched to a gene. Germline-derived CDR1 and CDR2 are KGHDR and SFDVKD. The CDR3 nucleotides read TGTGCCACCAGAATGACAGGGGAGAACACTGAAGCTTTCTTT. This gives the protein CATRMTGENTEAFF.

This clonotype was seen ten or more times. The chain recombines TRBV20-1 with TRBJ2-7; no reliable D call. The CDR3 totals 15 residues. V lost 4 bases and J lost 2, with 18 bases in between. Germline CDR1 DFQATT, CDR2 SNEGSKA (reference sequence). CDR3 amino acids: CSATLVGDSAYEQYF. The DNA for the CDR3 is TGCAGTGCTACCCTAGTTGGGGATTCCGCCTACGAGCAGTACTTC.

This clonotype turned up a few times. The genes are TRBV6-5 and TRBJ2-7; D gene unclear. The germline CDR1 and CDR2 sequences are MNHEY and SVGAGI. The CDR3 extends over 14 amino acids. V dropped 2 bases and J dropped 4 bases, with 12 bases sitting between them. The CDR3: CASSYSPADYEQYF. Written as DNA, the CDR3 is TGTGCCAGCAGTTACAGCCCGGCGGATTACGAGCAGTACTTC.

This clonotype appeared many times. The rearrangement joins TRBV18 to TRBJ2-1, with TRBD2 identical over 12 bases. This CDR3 contains 14 residues. J lost 8 bases, V lost 3 bases, and 2 bases had no gene match. Germline values: CDR1 KGHSH, CDR2 LQKENI. CDR3: CASSPTSGSHEQFF. The CDR3, as DNA: TGTGCCAGCTCACCGACTAGCGGGAGCCATGAGCAGTTCTTC. Full variable domain (remainder filled in from reference TRBV18 and TRBJ2-1): NAGVMQNPRHLVRRRGQEARLRCSPMKGHSHVYWYRQLPEEGLKFMVYLQKENIIDESGMPKERFSAEFPKEGPSILRIQQVVRGDSAAYFCASSPTSGSHEQFFGPGTRLTVL.